The 26 T cell receptor beta chains listed next were all sequenced from one sample in a study of blood T cell repertoires in COVID-19. Profiling relied on immunoSEQ multiplex PCR, and the TCRdb table lists in-frame clones only, not all of them. Of over 100,000 clones in the sample, under 90% were seen once. The specimen sequenced was peripheral blood. The receptors were sampled from a woman in her 70s with acute or convalescent COVID-19.

This rearrangement joins TRBV5-5 to TRBJ2-1; D not certain. The CDR3 has 15 amino acids. CDR1 and CDR2 from the germline V gene are SGHKS and YYEKEE (reference sequence). V gave up 1 base and J gave up 4 bases, with 12 bases separating them. Here the CDR3 DNA reads TGTGCCAGCAGCTTGTCCCAGAGCGCGTACAATGAGCAGTTCTTC. It encodes CASSLSQSAYNEQFF. The complete variable domain, with remaining parts taken from reference TRBV5-5 and TRBJ2-1, reads DAGVTQSPTHLIKTRGQQVTLRCSPISGHKSVSWYQQVLGQGPQFIFQYYEKEERGRGNFPDRFSARQFPNYSSELNVNALLLGDSALYLCASSLSQSAYNEQFFGPGTRLTVL.

This clone was recorded a few times. The chain combines TRBV19 with TRBJ1-6, with 8 bases identical to TRBD1. Per the germline V gene, CDR1 is LNHDA and CDR2 is SQIVND (reference sequence). The CDR3 is 15 amino acids. V shed 1 base and J 7 bases; nucleotides not matched to a gene: 3. The CDR3 DNA follows: TGTGCCAGTAGTATAGGGACAGGGATCAATTCACCCCTCCACTTT. Translating gives CASSIGTGINSPLHF.

This clone was observed a single time. The rearrangement links TRBV5-8 to TRBJ2-1; TRBD2 agrees at 12 bases. The germline V gene has CDR1 SGHTS and CDR2 YDEGEE. Trimming at V came to 2 bases and at J to 7 bases, leaving 4 bases not matched to a gene. The CDR3 has 15 residues. The CDR3 nucleotides read TGTGCCAGCAGCTTTGGACTAGCGGGGTGGAATGAGCAGTTCTTC. It translates to CASSFGLAGWNEQFF.

In the case of this clone: This specimen includes other DNA sequences encoding the same CDR3. This chain uses TRBV9 with TRBJ1-4; TRBD1 is a possible D gene (5 bases). The CDR3 length is 13 residues. Germline CDR1 SGDLS, CDR2 YYNGEE. V lost 4 bases and J lost 7, with 11 bases in between. The CDR3 DNA is TGTGCCAGCAGCAGGGGAGGCGGTGAAAAACTGTTTTTT. It specifies CASSRGGGEKLFF.

This clone was picked up one time. This chain connects TRBV6-5 to TRBJ2-2, with D tentatively TRBD2 (6 bases). CDR1 and CDR2 from the germline V gene are MNHEY and SVGAGI. V was clipped by 11 bases and J by 2 bases, with 15 bases between them. The CDR3 spans 14 residues. CDR3 sequence: CAGGAGFNTGELFF. As DNA, the CDR3 is TGTGCCGGCGGGGCAGGTTTCAACACCGGGGAGCTGTTTTTT.

This clone has just a few counts. The rearrangement uses TRBV7-2 and TRBJ2-5; TRBD2 is a possible D gene (6 bases). V was shortened by 2 bases and J by 2 bases, with 9 bases between the two germline ends. Germline assignment: CDR1 SGHTA and CDR2 FQGNSA. The CDR3 consists of 14 residues. The CDR3 sequence is CASSLRRGQETQYF. The CDR3 DNA reads TGTGCCAGCAGCTTACGGCGGGGACAAGAGACCCAGTACTTC.

The J gene is TRBJ2-5, the V gene TRBV7-9; 7 bases align to TRBD1. V dropped 5 bases and J dropped 4; count of bases not matched to a gene: 13. From germline, CDR1 is SEHNR and CDR2 FQNEAQ (reference sequence). CDR3 length equals 16 residues. The CDR3: CASSPDRDHIGETQYF. The CDR3 DNA reads as TGTGCCAGCAGCCCCGACAGGGACCACATAGGAGAGACCCAGTACTTC.

The rearrangement links TRBV29-1 to TRBJ2-3, with D perhaps matching TRBD1 (5 bases). V was pared by 3 bases and J by 4 bases, with 14 bases between. This CDR3 is built from 14 residues. Germline CDR1 and CDR2: SQVTM and ANQGSEA. The CDR3 is CSVDGPKGADTQYF. In DNA, the CDR3 is TGCAGCGTTGACGGACCAAAAGGGGCAGATACGCAGTATTTT.

This chain joins TRBV11-3 and TRBJ1-1; perhaps TRBD1 as D (6 bases). Trimming stripped 5 bases from V and 4 bases from J, with 14 bases between. Germline CDR1 SGHNT, CDR2 YENEEA. There are 14 residues in the CDR3. Here the CDR3 DNA reads TGTGCCAGCAGCCGGTTACAGGGAATCACTGAAGCTTTCTTT. Translating it yields CASSRLQGITEAFF. Drawing the rest from reference TRBV11-3 and TRBJ1-1, the complete variable domain is EAGVVQSPRYKIIEKKQPVAFWCNPISGHNTLYWYLQNLGQGPELLIRYENEEAVDDSQLPKDRFSAERLKGVDSTLKIQPAELGDSAVYLCASSRLQGITEAFFGQGTRLTVV.

The chain combines TRBV27 with TRBJ1-1; 10 bases are shared with TRBD1. There are 18 residues in the CDR3. J gave up 6 bases and V 7 bases, and 20 bases lay outside the gene matches. In germline, CDR1 is MNHEY, CDR2 SMNVEV (reference sequence). Here the CDR3 reads CASKTGQGTPTNGAEAFF. The CDR3 nucleotides read TGTGCCAGCAAAACGGGACAGGGGACCCCGACAAATGGGGCTGAAGCTTTCTTT.

The gene calls are TRBV6-2 or TRBV6-3 and TRBJ2-3, with D perhaps TRBD1 (6 bases). CDR1 MNHEY and CDR2 SVGEGT come from the germline V gene. CDR3 length: 12 amino acids. V was clipped by 5 bases and J by 6 bases, with 9 bases between them. The CDR3 here is CASSHRVDTQYF. In DNA, the CDR3 is TGTGCCAGCAGTCACAGGGTGGATACGCAGTATTTT.

V usage is TRBV9 and J usage is TRBJ1-1; no definite D call. Per germline, CDR1 SGDLS and CDR2 YYNGEE. Trimming took 0 bases from V and 9 from J, leaving 12 bases between them. This CDR3 contains 13 residues. The CDR3: CASSVERGSQAFF. For the CDR3, the DNA is TGTGCCAGCAGCGTAGAACGCGGGTCTCAAGCTTTCTTT.

The CDR3 spells CASSKQGAEAFF. CDR3 nucleotides: TGTGCCAGTAGCAAACAGGGGGCTGAAGCTTTCTTT. The gene calls are TRBV19 and TRBJ1-1; 8 bases are shared with TRBD1. The CDR3 runs to 12 residues. Germline V lookup: CDR1 LNHDA, CDR2 SQIVND (reference sequence). The V segment lost 6 bases and the J segment 6 bases; nucleotides outside the gene matches: 3.

The chain combines TRBV6-5 with TRBJ2-3; 8 positions match TRBD2. The length of the CDR3 is 13 residues. With V trimmed by 8 bases and J by 3 bases, 4 bases remained unmatched. Germline V CDR1 and CDR2: MNHEY, SVGAGI. The CDR3 is CASFAGGTDTQYF. For the CDR3, the DNA is TGTGCCAGCTTTGCGGGAGGAACAGATACGCAGTATTTT.

This clone was counted only a few times. The rearrangement uses TRBV27 and TRBJ1-5; 8 nucleotides agree with TRBD1. The CDR3 has 15 amino acids. The J segment lost 1 base and the V segment lost 2 bases, leaving 1 base of the junction unmatched. Germline-derived CDR1 and CDR2 are MNHEY and SMNVEV (reference sequence). In nucleotides, the CDR3 is TGTGCCAGCAGTTTAGGACAGGGAAGCAATCAGCCCCAGCATTTT. This codes for CASSLGQGSNQPQHF.

DNA for the CDR3: TGTGCCAGCAGGGGGACTAGCGGGAATCAAGAGACCCAGTACTTC. This gives the protein CASRGTSGNQETQYF. The V call is TRBV7-2, the J call TRBJ2-5; 13 bases are a match to TRBD2. Germline CDR1 and CDR2: SGHTA and FQGNSA. With 6 bases clipped from V and 2 bases from J, the junction kept 3 bases outside the gene matches. The CDR3 runs 15 residues.

The rearrangement joins TRBV6-5 to TRBJ1-2; 7 bases agree with TRBD1. With 0 bases clipped from V and 4 bases from J, the junction kept 8 bases outside the gene matches. The CDR3 consists of 16 residues. Per germline, CDR1 MNHEY and CDR2 SVGAGI. The chain's CDR3 is CASSYSGGGGGYGYTF. The CDR3 nucleotides are TGTGCCAGCAGTTACTCTGGTGGAGGGGGCGGCTATGGCTACACCTTC.

This clone occurred once. The rearrangement links TRBV6-2 or TRBV6-3 to TRBJ2-3; TRBD1 aligns across 7 bases. Trimming removed 6 bases from V and 2 bases from J; junction bases left unmatched: 8. This CDR3 contains 15 residues. Germline CDR1 MNHEY, CDR2 SVGEGT. CDR3 region: CASSLTGILTDTQYF. The CDR3 nucleotides are TGTGCCAGCAGCCTGACAGGGATCCTCACAGATACGCAGTATTTT.

This chain links TRBV5-8 with TRBJ2-1, with 15 bases identical to TRBD2. The V segment lost 3 bases and the J segment 8 bases; nucleotides outside the gene matches: 9. The CDR3 loop spans 17 amino acids. The germline V gene encodes CDR1 SGHTS and CDR2 YDEGEE. The CDR3 sequence is CASSYIRTSGGADEQFF. The CDR3 DNA reads TGTGCCAGCAGCTATATCCGGACTAGCGGGGGGGCTGATGAGCAGTTCTTC.

The chain is built from TRBV9 and TRBJ2-3; D is ambiguous. V lost 0 bases, J lost 0 bases, and 8 bases lay in between. Germline V CDR1 and CDR2: SGDLS, YYNGEE. This CDR3 has 15 amino acids. Written as DNA, the CDR3 is TGTGCCAGCAGCGTAGACGGTGCTAGCACAGATACGCAGTATTTT. Translating gives CASSVDGASTDTQYF.

The rearrangement uses TRBV20-1 and TRBJ2-1; 8 bases match TRBD1. Germline assignment: CDR1 DFQATT and CDR2 SNEGSKA (reference sequence). V trimming: 3 bases; J trimming: 5 bases; junction bases outside the gene matches: 9. The CDR3 runs 15 residues. DNA of the CDR3: TGCAGTGCTAGTGTCGGCTTGACAGGGGACAATGAGCAGTTCTTC. Protein: CSASVGLTGDNEQFF.

V is TRBV20-1 and J is TRBJ2-3, with D unclear. Per germline, CDR1 DFQATT and CDR2 SNEGSKA (reference sequence). V was shortened by 3 bases and J by 4 bases, with 11 bases between the two germline ends. This CDR3 contains 13 residues. CDR3: CSASPSESDTQYF. The CDR3 bases are TGCAGTGCTAGTCCCAGCGAATCAGATACGCAGTATTTT.

V usage is TRBV12-3 or TRBV12-4 and J usage is TRBJ2-7, with D uncertain. The V gene lost 2 bases and the J gene lost 2 bases, with 4 bases spanning the gap. This CDR3 is built from 12 residues. The CDR3 nucleotides are TGTGCCAGCAGTTTACTTCCCTACGAGCAGTACTTC. Protein sequence: CASSLLPYEQYF.

The CDR3 DNA is TGCGCCAGCAGCCAGTTTGTGACAGACGTTGGCTACACCTTC. Translated: CASSQFVTDVGYTF. This chain uses TRBV4-1 with TRBJ1-2; D is perhaps TRBD1 (5 bases). Germline V CDR1 and CDR2: MGHRA, YSYEKL. V lost 3 bases to trimming and J lost 7 bases, with 15 bases between them. This CDR3 is 14 amino acids long.

This chain connects TRBV19 to TRBJ1-6; D is unresolved. CDR3 length equals 13 residues. The V gene lost 5 bases and the J gene lost 7 bases, with 9 bases spanning the gap. The germline V gene encodes CDR1 LNHDA and CDR2 SQIVND (reference sequence). Here the CDR3 DNA reads TGTGCCAGTAGTGCGTACGGGAATTCACCCCTCCACTTT. It encodes CASSAYGNSPLHF.

This chain links TRBV6-2 or TRBV6-3 with TRBJ1-5, with D perhaps matching TRBD1 (6 bases). Trimming shortened V by 2 bases and J by 5 bases, and 16 bases separated the two germline ends. This CDR3 is 16 amino acids long. Germline CDR1 is MNHEY and CDR2 is SVGEGT. Here the CDR3 DNA reads TGTGCCAGCAGTTACGGGGGTACAGGGCGACATCAGCCCCAGCATTTT. Protein sequence: CASSYGGTGRHQPQHF.